Reported below is one TCR beta chain. These data belong to a study of blood T cell repertoires in COVID-19. About the study: COVID-19 samples, acute and convalescent, were from the United States, Italy and Spain.

Participants reported their clinical history, and cohort assignment relied on those reports. Resolution of symptoms, clearance, or two negative PCRs was present in recovered Cohort 3 donors. Authors' data handling: The assay estimated nucleated cells by amplifying reference gene primers. Some clones are missing from TCRdb's copy, which holds only in-frame ones; the method was immunoSEQ multiplex PCR. For V, J and clone size, that table is used; D and trimming come from the DNA. Altogether about 310,000 clones are present, about nine tenths being singletons, with the ten largest covering roughly a tenth. The germline gives CDR1 WNHNN, CDR2 SYGVQD (reference sequence). Trimming at V came to 6 bases and at J to 7 bases, leaving 15 bases not matched to a gene. The CDR3 spans 17 residues.

The J gene is TRBJ2-1, the V gene TRBV10-1; TRBD2 matches 10 bases. The sequencing input was PBMCs or T cells enriched from blood (not recorded which). This clonotype originated in a woman in her thirties who had recovered from COVID-19. CDR3 nucleotides: TGCGCCAGCAGCGCCAGGGGGTCTAGCGGGAGCCGAAATGAGCAGTTCTTC. Translating it yields CASSARGSSGSRNEQFF.